The T cell receptor beta chain under discussion was sequenced for a study of blood T cell repertoires in COVID-19. Original methodology: The authors estimated nucleated cell counts from reference gene primer amplification. Sequenced by immunoSEQ multiplex PCR; TCRdb stores in-frame clones only, minus some. V, J and clone size were drawn from that table, and D and trimming were deduced from the DNA. The sample has about 320,000 clones, 90% to 95% seen once. This CDR3 contains 15 residues. The germline V and J ends were trimmed by 6 bases and 0 bases, with 11 bases remaining between them. Germline CDR1 is LGHDT and CDR2 is YNNKEL (reference sequence).

The sequenced sample was PBMCs or T cells enriched from blood (not recorded which). The chain links TRBV3-1 (or the pseudogene TRBV3-2) to TRBJ1-4; TRBD1 is a possible D gene (6 bases). The sequence came from a young woman who had been exposed to COVID-19. The CDR3 here is CASSWTDATNEKLFF. CDR3 DNA: TGTGCCAGCAGTTGGACAGATGCAACTAATGAAAAACTGTTTTTT.